This T cell receptor beta chain originates from a study of cytomegalovirus exposure and HLA in healthy donors. Germline V gene data show CDR1 as SGHTS and CDR2 as YDEGEE. The length of the CDR3 is 15 residues. V lost 4 bases and J 5 bases, leaving 17 bases between the germline ends. Worth noting for this clone: Its matching antigen is unknown.

Repertoires were generated with immunoSEQ multiplex PCR, while TCRdb's copy carries only in-frame clones and drops some. This sample has about 140,000 clones, with roughly nine tenths found just once. Study-wide findings and caveats: Across donors, most TCRs were seen rarely, yet some public ones were widespread.

The receptor was isolated from a man between 18 and 29 years old in good health and CMV-seronegative. The chain employs TRBV5-8 and TRBJ2-3, with D possibly matching TRBD2 (6 bases). The material sequenced was PBMCs. CDR3 loop: CASSVSESGLDTQYF. The CDR3 DNA is TGTGCCAGCAGCGTCTCGGAGTCGGGACTAGATACGCAGTATTTT.